Listed below are T cell receptor beta chains from one sample, sequenced in a study of T cell responses to AZD1222 COVID-19 vaccine. TCRdb's table, derived via immunoSEQ multiplex PCR, lists solely in-frame clones and lacks some. The sample lists 150,000 to 200,000 clones, more than 90% occurring once. The sequencing here drew on peripheral blood, taken on day 0 of AZD1222 vaccination. The receptors shown here come from an adult in good health. CDR3s include the opening cysteine and the closing phenylalanine or tryptophan. The D gene is left open where the match is weak. Size tells how often a clone was seen (once, few, many) or the class of an expanded clone, and some rows leave it out.

cdr3_aa: CASSSDQGEARGELFF; cdr3_nt: TGTGCCAGCAGCAGCGACCAGGGGGAGGCGAGAGGGGAGCTGTTTTTT; clone_size: -; v_call: TRBV9; j_call: TRBJ2-2; d_call: -
cdr3_aa: CAVTGALEAAYEQYF; cdr3_nt: TGTGCCGTGACAGGGGCCCTGGAGGCCGCCTACGAGCAGTACTTC; clone_size: once; v_call: TRBV30; j_call: TRBJ2-7; d_call: TRBD1
cdr3_aa: CASSPYPPGQGANEQFF; cdr3_nt: TGTGCCAGCTCACCATATCCCCCGGGCCAGGGGGCGAATGAGCAGTTCTTC; clone_size: -; v_call: TRBV18; j_call: TRBJ2-1; d_call: TRBD1
cdr3_aa: CASSLRGRMNTEAFF; cdr3_nt: TGTGCCAGCAGCTTAAGAGGTCGGATGAACACTGAAGCTTTCTTT; clone_size: -; v_call: TRBV5-4; j_call: TRBJ1-1; d_call: -
cdr3_aa: CASSLVQGRAEAFF; cdr3_nt: TGCGCCAGCAGCTTGGTTCAGGGAAGGGCTGAAGCTTTCTTT; clone_size: -; v_call: TRBV5-1; j_call: TRBJ1-1; d_call: -
cdr3_aa: CASRVTGTVYEQYF; cdr3_nt: TGTGCCAGCAGGGTTACCGGGACAGTCTACGAGCAGTACTTC; clone_size: -; v_call: TRBV6-5; j_call: TRBJ2-7; d_call: TRBD1
cdr3_aa: CASSYRGANTEAFF; cdr3_nt: TGTGCCAGCAGTTACAGGGGCGCGAACACTGAAGCTTTCTTT; clone_size: -; v_call: TRBV6-6; j_call: TRBJ1-1; d_call: -
cdr3_aa: CASSSGQTDYNEQFF; cdr3_nt: TGTGCCAGTAGCTCGGGACAGACAGATTACAATGAGCAGTTCTTC; clone_size: -; v_call: TRBV6-5; j_call: TRBJ2-1; d_call: TRBD1
cdr3_aa: CASSPGQRVYEQYF; cdr3_nt: TGTGCCAGCTCACCCGGACAGAGAGTATACGAGCAGTACTTC; clone_size: -; v_call: TRBV18; j_call: TRBJ2-7; d_call: -
cdr3_aa: CASSYSNRGQPQHF; cdr3_nt: TGTGCCAGCAGTTACTCGAACAGGGGCCAGCCCCAGCATTTT; clone_size: -; v_call: TRBV6-2/TRBV6-3; j_call: TRBJ1-5; d_call: TRBD1
cdr3_aa: CATSRVGAGGSYEQYF; cdr3_nt: TGTGCCACCAGCAGAGTTGGGGCGGGAGGGAGTTACGAGCAGTACTTC; clone_size: -; v_call: TRBV15; j_call: TRBJ2-7; d_call: TRBD2
cdr3_aa: CSASWLKLYNEQFF; cdr3_nt: TGCAGTGCTAGTTGGCTGAAGCTCTACAATGAGCAGTTCTTC; clone_size: -; v_call: TRBV20-1; j_call: TRBJ2-1; d_call: -
cdr3_aa: CASSPGSGNQPQHF; cdr3_nt: TGTGCCAGCAGCCCAGGGTCGGGCAATCAGCCCCAGCATTTT; clone_size: -; v_call: TRBV27; j_call: TRBJ1-5; d_call: -
cdr3_aa: CASSYSSGSYNEQFF; cdr3_nt: TGTGCCAGCAGTTATAGTAGCGGCTCCTACAATGAGCAGTTCTTC; clone_size: -; v_call: TRBV6-5; j_call: TRBJ2-1; d_call: -
cdr3_aa: CASSLTSGTGDTQYF; cdr3_nt: TGTGCCAGCAGCTTGACTAGCGGGACGGGCGATACGCAGTATTTT; clone_size: -; v_call: TRBV5-6; j_call: TRBJ2-3; d_call: TRBD2
cdr3_aa: CASSSQGLGGAFF; cdr3_nt: TGTGCCAGCAGCTCGCAGGGCTTAGGGGGAGCTTTCTTT; clone_size: -; v_call: TRBV7-9; j_call: TRBJ1-1; d_call: -
cdr3_aa: CASSRRVLYNEQFF; cdr3_nt: TGTGCCAGCAGCCGGCGGGTCCTATACAATGAGCAGTTCTTC; clone_size: -; v_call: TRBV6-2/TRBV6-3; j_call: TRBJ2-1; d_call: -
cdr3_aa: CASSQGVGLAGLQETQYF; cdr3_nt: TGTGCCAGCAGCCAAGGGGTAGGGCTAGCGGGACTGCAAGAGACCCAGTACTTC; clone_size: -; v_call: TRBV14; j_call: TRBJ2-5; d_call: TRBD2
cdr3_aa: CASRPEGLAGFLNEQFF; cdr3_nt: TGCGCCAGCAGACCCGAGGGCCTAGCGGGATTTTTGAATGAGCAGTTCTTC; clone_size: -; v_call: TRBV5-1; j_call: TRBJ2-1; d_call: TRBD2
cdr3_aa: CASSEFGGRVAGMDTQYF; cdr3_nt: TGTGCCAGCAGTGAATTCGGCGGGAGGGTAGCCGGAATGGATACGCAGTATTTT; clone_size: -; v_call: TRBV25-1; j_call: TRBJ2-3; d_call: TRBD2